The clone carrying this T cell receptor beta chain has at least ten counts. The target antigen is unknown. This sample is part of a study of T-cell reconstitution after alpha-beta-depleted transplantation in children. Study results and limitations: Newly made T cells mostly supplied T-cell counts and diversity one year after transplant.

In germline, CDR1 is SEHNR, CDR2 FQNEAQ (reference sequence). CDR3 size: 13 residues. V was cut by 1 base and J by 6 bases, with 10 bases left in between. TCRbeta library construction was performed incorporating unique molecular identifiers. A single record per CDR3 protein comes from TCRdb applying MiXCR to the PCR reads. The sample has 350,000 to 500,000 distinct CDR3 sequences, over 40% seen once. J is TRBJ2-7 and V is TRBV7-9; no reliable D call. The clonotype comes from a girl aged 2 to 9 with aplastic anemia, due to receive a stem cell transplant. The material was PBMCs, obtained before TCRalphabeta/CD19-depleted stem cell transplant. The CDR3 DNA reads as TGTGCCAGCAGCTTAGTAGGGTCCCTCGAGCAGTACTTC. Its translation: CASSLVGSLEQYF.